The 26 T cell receptor beta chains below were found in one sample sequenced in a study of human T cells and chemical hapten exposure. TCRdb recomputed calls from the RACE reads with MiXCR, one row per CDR3 protein. Of some 70,000 distinct CDR3 sequences in the sample, approximately 9.9% are singletons; the top ten hold 5% to 5.5%. Described time point: pre-sensitization, week 0. The treatment: therapeutic diphenylcyclopropenone sensitization with weekly scalp DPC. The starting material was whole blood, obtained in connection with sensitization to the hapten diphenylcyclopropenone (DPC). These receptors originate from a woman aged 45-65 years with alopecia areata. Some clones in this sample may be carry-over from other donors' samples.

The rearrangement links TRBV27 to TRBJ2-4, with 14 bases that match TRBD2. Germline CDR1 MNHEY, CDR2 SMNVEV (reference sequence). V lost 4 bases, J lost 8 bases, and 10 bases stayed unmatched. The length of the CDR3 is 17 residues. In DNA form, the CDR3 reads TGTGCCAGCAGTTCCGGACTAGCGGGAGGACGGAAGGACATTCAGTACTTC. Translation gives CASSSGLAGGRKDIQYF.

This clonotype was detected a few times. This chain links TRBV2 with TRBJ1-1; perhaps TRBD1 as D (5 bases). The CDR3 has 14 amino acids. Trimming shortened V by 7 bases and J by 2 bases, and 14 bases separated the two germline ends. CDR1 and CDR2 (germline): SNHLY, FYNNEI. This CDR3 reads CASIYRGGNTEAFF. Written as DNA, the CDR3 is TGTGCCAGCATATACCGGGGGGGAAACACTGAAGCTTTCTTT.

The chain recombines TRBV5-1 with TRBJ2-3; 8 nucleotides align to TRBD2. Germline V gene data show CDR1 as SGHRS and CDR2 as YFSETQ. The ends lost 5 bases at V and 5 bases at J; junction bases unmatched: 13. The CDR3 is made up of 16 amino acids. The CDR3 coding sequence is TGCGCCAGCAGTTCCTTCCCGGGACTAGGGGTAGATACGCAGTATTTT. The encoded protein is CASSSFPGLGVDTQYF.

V gene TRBV10-3 combines with J gene TRBJ2-3; 7 nucleotides line up with TRBD1. Germline CDR1 is ENHRY and CDR2 is SYGVKD. The CDR3 runs 14 residues. J was trimmed by 2 bases and V by 3 bases; bases with no gene match: 2. CDR3 loop: CAISDGTATDTQYF. The CDR3 DNA follows: TGTGCCATCAGTGATGGGACAGCCACAGATACGCAGTATTTT.

At least ten counts were recorded for this clonotype. The gene calls are TRBV7-3 and TRBJ2-3; D might be TRBD1 or TRBD2, each matching 5 bases. Germline assignment: CDR1 SGHTA and CDR2 FQGTGA. Trimming pared 1 base from V and 0 bases from J, leaving 5 bases between. The CDR3 loop spans 14 amino acids. The DNA of the CDR3 is TGTGCCAGCAGCTTAAGGGGGAGCACAGATACGCAGTATTTT. The encoded protein is CASSLRGSTDTQYF.

This clonotype was recorded at least ten times. The chain links TRBV6-1 to TRBJ2-7, with 11 bases lining up with TRBD2. The CDR3 runs to 15 residues. Germline assignment: CDR1 MNHNS and CDR2 SASEGT. Trimming removed 3 bases from V and 2 bases from J; junction bases left unmatched: 3. In DNA, the CDR3 is TGTGCCAGCAGTGAGACTAGCGGGAAGGCCTACGAGCAGTACTTC. Amino acid sequence: CASSETSGKAYEQYF.

The table lists this clonotype with many counts. This sequence joins TRBV28 and TRBJ2-1, with D unresolved. The CDR3 is 11 amino acids. Germline loops: CDR1 MDHEN, CDR2 SYDVKM. Trimming took off 4 bases at V and 6 bases at J, with 4 bases between the two ends. CDR3 region: CASSWGNEQFF. CDR3 DNA: TGTGCCAGCAGTTGGGGCAATGAGCAGTTCTTC. The entire variable domain, with the rest obtained from reference TRBV28 and TRBJ2-1, is as follows: DVKVTQSSRYLVKRTGEKVFLECVQDMDHENMFWYRQDPGLGLRLIYFSYDVKMKEKGDIPEGYSVSREKKERFSLILESASTNQTSMYLCASSWGNEQFFGPGTRLTVL.

The sample holds many counts of this clonotype. The genes are TRBV29-1 and TRBJ1-1; 7 nucleotides align to TRBD1. The CDR3 totals 14 residues. V shed 6 bases and J 3 bases; nucleotides not matched to a gene: 10. Germline-derived CDR1 and CDR2 are SQVTM and ANQGSEA. CDR3 region: CSVADRPQHTEAFF. In DNA form, the CDR3 reads TGCAGCGTAGCGGACAGGCCTCAACACACTGAAGCTTTCTTT.

This clonotype was counted a few times. The chain has TRBV7-2 and TRBJ2-7, with a weak D call TRBD2 (6 bases). V gave up 1 base and J gave up 2 bases, with 12 bases separating them. The CDR3 loop spans 15 amino acids. Germline lookup yields CDR1 SGHTA and CDR2 FQGNSA. This CDR3 reads CASSLGSAGPYEQYF. CDR3 in DNA: TGTGCCAGCAGCTTAGGGTCCGCGGGGCCCTACGAGCAGTACTTC. Supplemented by reference TRBV7-2 and TRBJ2-7, the full variable domain reads GAGVSQSPSNKVTEKGKDVELRCDPISGHTALYWYRQSLGQGLEFLIYFQGNSAPDKSGLPSDRFSAERTGGSVSTLTIQRTQQEDSAVYLCASSLGSAGPYEQYFGPGTRLTVT.

The chain is built from TRBV30 and TRBJ1-3; tentative D call: TRBD1 (5 bases). V shed 4 bases and J shed 4 bases, with 14 bases lying between them. From germline, CDR1 is GTSNPN and CDR2 SVGIG (reference sequence). The CDR3 has 14 amino acids. The CDR3 sequence: CAWNRQGEGNTIYF. CDR3 coding DNA: TGTGCCTGGAACCGCCAGGGAGAGGGAAACACCATATATTTT. Looking up the rest from reference TRBV30 and TRBJ1-3 gives the full variable domain: SQTIHQWPATLVQPVGSPLSLECTVEGTSNPNLYWYRQAAGRGLQLLFYSVGIGQISSEVPQNLSASRPQDRQFILSSKKLLLSDSGFYLCAWNRQGEGNTIYFGEGSWLTVV.

This clonotype was recorded many times. The genes are TRBV27 and TRBJ1-2, with TRBD1 matching 8 bases. V gave up 2 bases and J gave up 5 bases; unmatched junction bases: 4. Germline V gives CDR1 MNHEY, CDR2 SMNVEV (reference sequence). This CDR3 is 14 amino acids long. The CDR3 is CASSLQGAGYGYTF. CDR3 DNA: TGTGCCAGCAGTTTACAGGGGGCGGGGTATGGCTACACCTTC.

This clonotype was seen a few times. J is TRBJ2-7 and V is TRBV18, with TRBD2 matching over 11 bases. The germline V gene has CDR1 KGHSH and CDR2 LQKENI. This CDR3 is built from 16 residues. Trimming took 5 bases from V and 0 from J; bases not matched to a gene: 6. CDR3 sequence reads: CASSFSGTSGSYEQYF. The DNA for the CDR3 is TGTGCCAGCTCATTCTCCGGGACTAGCGGCTCCTACGAGCAGTACTTC.

This clonotype was detected only a few times. The chain uses TRBV9 and TRBJ1-2, with 7 bases aligning to TRBD1. V gave up 3 bases and J gave up 2 bases; unmatched junction bases: 7. Germline V CDR1 and CDR2: SGDLS, YYNGEE. The CDR3 extends over 15 amino acids. Here the CDR3 DNA reads TGTGCCAGCAGCGACCGACAGGGTGGGAACTATGGCTACACCTTC. This sequence encodes CASSDRQGGNYGYTF. The whole variable domain, filled in from reference TRBV9 and TRBJ1-2, reads DSGVTQTPKHLITATGQRVTLRCSPRSGDLSVYWYQQSLDQGLQFLIQYYNGEERAKGNILERFSAQQFPDLHSELNLSSLELGDSALYFCASSDRQGGNYGYTFGSGTRLTVV.

This clonotype has a count of ten or more. This rearrangement joins TRBV5-1 to TRBJ2-1; 10 bases agree with TRBD1. The V gene end was trimmed by 1 base and the J gene end by 9 bases; junction bases not matched to a gene: 10. Germline lookup yields CDR1 SGHRS and CDR2 YFSETQ. CDR3 size: 16 residues. The CDR3 protein is CASSLSWDRGVGEQFF. CDR3 sequence (DNA): TGCGCCAGCAGCTTGTCGTGGGACAGGGGAGTTGGTGAGCAGTTCTTC.

This clonotype came up many times. V gene TRBV7-9 combines with J gene TRBJ2-2; TRBD1 is a possible D gene (5 bases). The CDR3 runs 15 residues. CDR1 is SEHNR and CDR2 is FQNEAQ in the germline V gene (reference sequence). V shed 4 bases and J shed 6 bases, with 15 bases lying between them. This CDR3 reads CASSSFRGKAGELFF. The CDR3 DNA is TGTGCCAGCAGCTCCTTTAGGGGCAAGGCCGGGGAGCTGTTTTTT.

V gene TRBV5-4 combines with J gene TRBJ2-4, with 8 bases aligning to TRBD1. CDR1 is SGHNT and CDR2 is YYREEE in the germline V gene (reference sequence). Unmatched junction bases numbered 9, after V lost 1 base and J lost 6 bases. The CDR3 consists of 16 residues. The CDR3 DNA follows: TGTGCCAGCAGCTTGAGGCGCCAGGGGGCTGGAAACATTCAGTACTTC. Translated, it gives CASSLRRQGAGNIQYF.

The V call is TRBV7-6, the J call TRBJ1-3, with a tentative D call TRBD1 (5 bases). V lost 5 bases and J lost 3, with 11 bases in between. The length of the CDR3 is 14 residues. Germline-derived CDR1 and CDR2 are SGHVS and FNYEAQ. Written as DNA, the CDR3 is TGTGCCAGCAGCCCAGGGTCCCGTGGAAACACCATATATTTT. Amino acids: CASSPGSRGNTIYF.

This clonotype was picked up a small number of times. The rearrangement links TRBV7-9 to TRBJ2-7, with 11 nucleotides matching TRBD1. The CDR3 extends over 16 amino acids. With V trimmed by 5 bases and J by 0 bases, 6 bases remained unmatched. Looked up from germline, CDR1 is SEHNR and CDR2 is FQNEAQ (reference sequence). The CDR3 is CASSPAGTGGSYEQYF. CDR3 DNA sequence: TGTGCCAGCAGCCCAGCCGGGACAGGGGGCTCCTACGAGCAGTACTTC.

This clonotype was seen a few times. V is TRBV7-2 and J is TRBJ2-1; 15 bases line up with TRBD2. Germline assignment: CDR1 SGHTA and CDR2 FQGNSA. This CDR3 has 20 amino acids. V lost 3 bases and J lost 0; bases outside the gene matches: 9. The CDR3 is CASSFLGLAGGFSSYNEQFF. The CDR3 DNA reads as TGTGCCAGCAGCTTCCTTGGACTAGCGGGAGGGTTCAGCTCCTACAATGAGCAGTTCTTC.

This clonotype was detected many times. This chain links TRBV20-1 with TRBJ2-5; D is unresolved. The CDR3 runs to 12 residues. V shed 1 base and J shed 7 bases, with 10 bases lying between them. Per the germline V gene, CDR1 is DFQATT and CDR2 is SNEGSKA (reference sequence). As DNA, the CDR3 is TGCAGTGCTAGAGTGGTGGGGTGGACCCAGTACTTC. Its translation is CSARVVGWTQYF.

This clonotype was detected many times. V usage is TRBV7-3 and J usage is TRBJ1-6; D remains ambiguous. Deletions cut 5 bases from V and 10 bases from J, with 15 bases between. Germline V gives CDR1 SGHTA, CDR2 FQGTGA. The CDR3 covers 14 residues. This chain's CDR3 is CASSPGREGSPLHF. CDR3 sequence (DNA): TGTGCCAGCAGCCCTGGCCGGGAGGGATCACCCCTCCACTTT.

The rearrangement links TRBV20-1 to TRBJ2-7, with D possibly TRBD2 on 6 matching bases. Germline V lookup: CDR1 DFQATT, CDR2 SNEGSKA (reference sequence). The CDR3 length is 14 residues. Trimming stripped 5 bases from V and 6 bases from J, with 20 bases between. CDR3 nucleotide sequence: TGCAGTGCTGCAAAGCGGGCCACTCTCGCCGAGCAGTACTTC. This translates into CSAAKRATLAEQYF.

This clonotype was seen a few times. The chain combines TRBV28 with TRBJ2-7; no clear D gene. Trimming stripped 2 bases from V and 7 bases from J, with 9 bases between. The CDR3 spans 12 residues. Germline V gene data show CDR1 as MDHEN and CDR2 as SYDVKM. The CDR3 sequence is CASSLGRREQYF. Here the CDR3 DNA reads TGTGCCAGCAGTTTAGGGCGGCGAGAGCAGTACTTC.

The chain carries TRBV29-1 and TRBJ2-7, with D tentatively TRBD1 (5 bases). Per the germline V gene, CDR1 is SQVTM and CDR2 is ANQGSEA. This CDR3 has 13 amino acids. Trimming removed 6 bases from V and 3 bases from J, with 15 bases in between. CDR3 nucleotides: TGCAGCGTGCTCAGGGATTGGGACTACGAGCAGTACTTC. Translation: CSVLRDWDYEQYF.

The chain has TRBV2 and TRBJ1-2; the D gene is possibly TRBD1 (6 bases). Trimming shortened V by 0 bases and J by 3 bases, and 8 bases separated the two germline ends. CDR3 length equals 14 residues. Germline CDR1 reads SNHLY; CDR2 reads FYNNEI. DNA for the CDR3: TGTGCCAGCAGTGAAGCGGGGGGCTACTATGGCTACACCTTC. This gives the protein CASSEAGGYYGYTF.

In this sample, this clonotype turned up a few times. The genes are TRBV12-3 or TRBV12-4 and TRBJ1-1, with D unresolved. V lost 6 bases, J lost 7 bases, and 9 bases lay in between. This CDR3 has 11 amino acids. The CDR3 DNA reads as TGTGCCAGCAGATCGGACGGTGAAGCTTTCTTT. It codes for CASRSDGEAFF.